The 31 T cell receptor beta chains reported below all come from one sample, sequenced in a study of early T cells in non-severe SARS-CoV-2 infection. TCRdb fed the 5' RACE reads into MiXCR, producing one record per CDR3 protein. The table has about 31,000 distinct CDR3 sequences, approximately 7.1% seen once; the top ten hold 13%. This specimen was whole blood, taken at baseline. These receptors came from an adult who was a healthcare worker with PCR-confirmed SARS-CoV-2 infection or an uninfected control (not recorded which).

The table lists this clonotype with many counts. The gene calls are TRBV4-3 and TRBJ2-3; tentatively, D is TRBD1 or TRBD2 (5 bases each). V gave up 0 bases and J gave up 5 bases, with 18 bases separating them. This CDR3 comprises 17 residues. Per germline, CDR1 LGHNA and CDR2 YSLEER. CDR3: CASSQDRAEGFGDTQYF. The CDR3 region has the DNA TGCGCCAGCAGCCAAGATCGCGCTGAGGGGTTCGGAGATACGCAGTATTTT.

This clonotype was seen a handful of times. The V gene is TRBV5-1, the J gene TRBJ2-4; TRBD2 is a possible D gene (6 bases). The V and J ends lost 1 base and 6 bases respectively, with 11 bases between them. Looked up from germline, CDR1 is SGHRS and CDR2 is YFSETQ. This CDR3 spans 14 amino acids. This chain's CDR3 is CASSLTGAGNIQYF. In nucleotides, the CDR3 is TGCGCCAGCAGCTTGACGGGAGCAGGAAACATTCAGTACTTC.

In its sample, this clonotype was seen many times. This rearrangement joins TRBV6-1 to TRBJ1-4, with 7 bases identical to TRBD1. The CDR3 consists of 15 residues. Trimming took 2 bases from V and 8 from J; bases not matched to a gene: 8. In germline, CDR1 is MNHNS, CDR2 SASEGT. The chain's CDR3 is CASSEPTGSTEKLFF. The CDR3 nucleotides read TGTGCCAGCAGTGAACCGACAGGGTCTACGGAAAAACTGTTTTTT.

The sample holds a few counts of this clonotype. The chain links TRBV5-5 to TRBJ2-3; 15 nucleotides match TRBD2. The ends lost 3 bases at V and 5 bases at J; junction bases unmatched: 4. Looked up from germline, CDR1 is SGHKS and CDR2 is YYEKEE (reference sequence). There are 16 residues in the CDR3. This CDR3 reads CASSWGLAGGGDTQYF. Written as DNA, the CDR3 is TGTGCCAGCAGCTGGGGACTAGCGGGAGGTGGAGATACGCAGTATTTT.

This clonotype was observed a few times. The chain combines TRBV6-5 with TRBJ2-7, with 7 nucleotides matching TRBD2. The length of the CDR3 is 14 residues. The germline V gene has CDR1 MNHEY and CDR2 SVGAGI. V lost 6 bases to trimming and J lost 6 bases; unmatched junction nucleotides: 11. This CDR3 reads CASSPSSGTSEQYV. In nucleotides, the CDR3 is TGTGCCAGCAGCCCCTCCAGCGGGACGAGCGAGCAGTACGTC.

This clonotype was seen ten or more times. V usage is TRBV5-1 and J usage is TRBJ2-1; D gene ambiguous. The V gene's germline CDR1 is SGHRS and CDR2 YFSETQ. This CDR3 is 15 amino acids long. Between the trimmed V and J ends, which lost 1 base and 8 bases, there was a span of 16 bases. The CDR3 DNA is TGCGCCAGCAGCTTGAGGCCAAGTGGTGTCGATGAGCAGTTCTTC. Translating gives CASSLRPSGVDEQFF.

This clonotype was observed a handful of times. The chain combines TRBV28 with TRBJ1-2; possibly TRBD1 for D (6 bases). Germline lookup yields CDR1 MDHEN and CDR2 SYDVKM. This CDR3 is 15 amino acids long. The V and J ends lost 1 base and 4 bases respectively, with 13 bases between them. The CDR3 here is CASSLLRQALYGYTF. CDR3 in DNA: TGTGCCAGCAGTTTATTGCGACAGGCCCTCTATGGCTACACCTTC.

In its sample, this clonotype ranks as large (0.1 to 1%). The chain links TRBV5-1 to TRBJ2-2, with a tentative D call TRBD1 (5 bases). The germline V gene encodes CDR1 SGHRS and CDR2 YFSETQ. The CDR3 is 15 amino acids. Trimming shortened V by 6 bases and J by 3 bases, and 15 bases separated the two germline ends. The DNA of the CDR3 is TGCGCCAGCACCTATCGGACATTGGACACCGGGGAGCTGTTTTTT. The encoded protein is CASTYRTLDTGELFF. Using reference TRBV5-1 and TRBJ2-2 for the parts outside the CDR3, the full variable domain is KAGVTQTPRYLIKTRGQQVTLSCSPISGHRSVSWYQQTPGQGLQFLFEYFSETQRNKGNFPGRFSGRQFSNSRSEMNVSTLELGDSALYLCASTYRTLDTGELFFGEGSRLTVL.

The V and J genes are TRBV5-6 and TRBJ2-3; the match to TRBD1 covers 8 bases. Trimming took 4 bases from V and 4 from J; bases not matched to a gene: 11. CDR1 SGHDT and CDR2 YYEEEE come from the germline V gene. This CDR3 region has 16 residues. CDR3 coding DNA: TGTGCCAGCAGCCCCGAAGGACAGGGTCAAGCAGATACGCAGTATTTT. Translation gives CASSPEGQGQADTQYF.

Only a few counts were recorded for this clonotype. This chain joins TRBV11-1 and TRBJ2-1; D is uncertain. V was cut by 4 bases and J by 4 bases, with 8 bases left in between. The CDR3 contains 13 residues. Germline values: CDR1 SGHAT, CDR2 FQDESV (reference sequence). The CDR3 sequence: CASSSTSYNEQFF. The CDR3 region has the DNA TGTGCCAGCAGCTCGACTTCGTACAATGAGCAGTTCTTC.

Many counts were recorded for this clonotype. This chain connects TRBV6-5 to TRBJ2-5; the D gene is possibly TRBD1 (5 bases). Trimming removed 2 bases from V and 5 bases from J, with 9 bases in between. The CDR3 has 13 amino acids. Germline V gene sequence: CDR1 MNHEY, CDR2 SVGAGI. CDR3 amino acids: CASSYRGGETQYF. CDR3 nucleotide sequence: TGTGCCAGCAGTTACAGGGGCGGCGAGACCCAGTACTTC.

This clonotype was seen a handful of times. The rearrangement uses TRBV6-5 and TRBJ2-7, with 9 nucleotides matching TRBD1. The germline V gene encodes CDR1 MNHEY and CDR2 SVGAGI. CDR3 length equals 14 residues. Trimming cost V 5 bases and J 2 bases; bases outside gene matches: 4. CDR3 in amino acids: CASSNRDRAYEQYF. The CDR3 bases are TGTGCCAGCAGTAACCGGGACAGGGCCTACGAGCAGTACTTC.

This clonotype was seen ten or more times. This chain connects TRBV20-1 to TRBJ2-3, with D possibly TRBD2 on 6 matching bases. Trimming took 5 bases from V and 5 from J, leaving 11 bases between them. The CDR3 sequence is 12 residues long. Looked up from germline, CDR1 is DFQATT and CDR2 is SNEGSKA (reference sequence). The CDR3 DNA follows: TGCAGTGCTCCCGGAGCGGGAGATACGCAGTATTTT. It encodes CSAPGAGDTQYF.

This clonotype appeared a few times. The chain combines TRBV4-3 with TRBJ2-4; 14 positions match TRBD2. This CDR3 comprises 16 residues. Looked up from germline, CDR1 is LGHNA and CDR2 is YSLEER. Trimming removed 1 base from V and 6 bases from J; junction bases left unmatched: 2. CDR3 bases: TGCGCCAGCAGCCAAGGACTAGCGGGAGGGGGAAACATTCAGTACTTC. It specifies CASSQGLAGGGNIQYF.

This clonotype was counted at least ten times. The CDR3 reads CASSPGLGLVVEAFF. CDR3 coding DNA: TGTGCCAGCAGCCCAGGGCTGGGGCTTGTCGTGGAAGCTTTCTTT. The V call is TRBV7-8, the J call TRBJ1-1; maybe TRBD1 (5 bases). The CDR3 consists of 15 residues. Germline CDR1 SGHVS, CDR2 FQNEAQ. The V and J ends lost 5 bases and 8 bases respectively, with 21 bases between them.

The gene calls are TRBV10-3 and TRBJ2-3; D is perhaps TRBD2 (5 bases). V dropped 2 bases and J dropped 7 bases, with 13 bases sitting between them. Germline V CDR1 and CDR2: ENHRY, SYGVKD. The CDR3 runs 14 residues. The CDR3 here is CAISEAQETNTQYF. CDR3 nucleotides: TGTGCCATCAGTGAGGCCCAAGAGACTAATACGCAGTATTTT.

This chain joins TRBV4-1 and TRBJ2-7, with D uncertain. Trimming removed 4 bases from V and 2 bases from J, with 6 bases in between. The CDR3 extends over 12 amino acids. The germline CDR1 and CDR2 sequences are MGHRA and YSYEKL. The CDR3 DNA reads TGCGCCAGCAGCCCCAATACCTACGAGCAGTACTTC. Its protein product is CASSPNTYEQYF.

Ten or more counts support this clonotype. This sequence joins TRBV20-1 and TRBJ2-3; TRBD2 is a possible D gene (5 bases). CDR3 length: 14 residues. V shed 6 bases and J shed 10 bases, with 23 bases lying between them. The germline V gene encodes CDR1 DFQATT and CDR2 SNEGSKA (reference sequence). The CDR3 nucleotides are TGCAGTGCAAAAGTGAGGGATCCGAAGGCGGCGCAGTATTTT. Amino acids: CSAKVRDPKAAQYF.

This clonotype was seen more than once but under ten times. V gene TRBV6-2 or TRBV6-3 combines with J gene TRBJ2-7, with 13 bases fitting TRBD2. The V and J ends lost 10 bases and 4 bases, in that order; junction bases with no gene match: 7. Germline loops: CDR1 MNHEY, CDR2 SVGEGT. The CDR3 has 14 amino acids. CDR3 nucleotides: TGTGCCACCAAGGGACTAGCGGGATTTTACGAGCAGTACGTC. The encoded protein is CATKGLAGFYEQYV.

The chain combines TRBV7-8 with TRBJ2-2, with D possibly being TRBD2 (6 bases). CDR1 is SGHVS, CDR2 FQNEAQ, per germline. This CDR3 has 15 residues. The ends were cut back, 6 bases at V and 1 base at J, with 12 bases in the middle. In DNA, the CDR3 is TGTGCCAGCAGTCTCGGAGGGAGGAACACCGGGGAGCTGTTTTTT. This translates into CASSLGGRNTGELFF.

This clonotype was seen repeatedly, ten times or more. The chain carries TRBV28 and TRBJ2-5, with a possible D match to TRBD1 (6 bases). CDR3 length: 14 residues. Germline V CDR1 and CDR2: MDHEN, SYDVKM. Deletions cut 5 bases from V and 2 bases from J, with 12 bases between. The CDR3 protein is CASSANTGQETQYF. The CDR3 DNA follows: TGTGCCAGCAGTGCTAATACAGGGCAAGAGACCCAGTACTTC.

There are many counts of this clonotype. V and J are TRBV29-1 and TRBJ1-1; TRBD1 aligns across 10 bases. V lost 4 bases to trimming and J lost 6 bases; unmatched junction nucleotides: 14. The CDR3 has 16 amino acids. Germline lookup yields CDR1 SQVTM and CDR2 ANQGSEA. CDR3 loop: CSVAPLAVGQGAEAFF. The CDR3 DNA reads as TGCAGCGTTGCGCCGTTAGCAGTTGGACAGGGGGCTGAAGCTTTCTTT.

The rearrangement joins TRBV20-1 to TRBJ2-3, with 7 positions matching TRBD2. Germline CDR1 is DFQATT and CDR2 is SNEGSKA (reference sequence). The CDR3 consists of 13 residues. Germline trimming cut 7 bases from V and 1 base from J; bases unmatched to any gene: 5. CDR3 protein: CSVVGRGTDTQYF. The DNA of the CDR3 is TGCAGTGTCGTGGGGAGGGGCACAGATACGCAGTATTTT.

This clonotype was counted many times. J is TRBJ2-1 and V is TRBV14, with unresolved D. The V gene lost 0 bases and the J gene lost 6 bases, with 18 bases spanning the gap. The V gene's germline CDR1 is SGHDN and CDR2 FVKESK. The CDR3 covers 17 residues. CDR3 in amino acids: CASSQELGKSLSNEQFF. The CDR3 DNA follows: TGTGCCAGCAGCCAAGAATTGGGCAAATCGTTGAGCAATGAGCAGTTCTTC. The full variable domain, with the rest looked up from reference TRBV14 and TRBJ2-1, is EAGVTQFPSHSVIEKGQTVTLRCDPISGHDNLYWYRRVMGKEIKFLLHFVKESKQDESGMPNNRFLAERTGGTYSTLKVQPAELEDSGVYFCASSQELGKSLSNEQFFGPGTRLTVL.

Many counts were recorded for this clonotype. The rearrangement joins TRBV6-1 to TRBJ2-3; the D is unclear. This CDR3 contains 13 residues. V was cut by 6 bases and J by 1 base, with 8 bases left in between. Germline CDR1 is MNHNS and CDR2 is SASEGT. The CDR3 DNA is TGTGCCAGCAGGAGAGAGGGCACAGATACGCAGTATTTT. Translated: CASRREGTDTQYF.

The chain combines TRBV20-1 with TRBJ2-7; 10 bases align to TRBD2. CDR1 DFQATT and CDR2 SNEGSKA come from the germline V gene (reference sequence). Unmatched junction bases numbered 13, after V lost 4 bases and J lost 4 bases. The length of the CDR3 is 16 residues. The DNA for the CDR3 is TGCAGTGCTACCGCTCCTAGCGGGAGCCCAATATACGAGCAGTACTTC. Translating gives CSATAPSGSPIYEQYF.

In its sample, this clonotype was seen a few times. This chain connects TRBV28 to TRBJ1-5; D gene unclear. The CDR3 runs to 12 residues. Germline V gives CDR1 MDHEN, CDR2 SYDVKM. The germline V and J ends were trimmed by 2 bases and 6 bases, with 5 bases remaining between them. The chain's CDR3 is CASSLEFQPQHF. CDR3 DNA sequence: TGTGCCAGCAGTTTAGAGTTTCAGCCCCAGCATTTT.

In its sample, this clonotype was seen a few times. The V and J genes are TRBV20-1 and TRBJ2-2; D gene unclear. The germline gives CDR1 DFQATT, CDR2 SNEGSKA (reference sequence). The CDR3 covers 15 residues. Trimming removed 5 bases at V and 7 bases at J, with 20 bases between. The CDR3 DNA reads as TGCAGTGCTCGCTCGACGGAGTCCGTCTACGGGGAGCTGTTTTTT. The encoded protein is CSARSTESVYGELFF.

Points on this clonotype: The junction departs from germline at one end; a sequencing error may be responsible. The V gene is TRBV29-1, the J gene TRBJ2-2; 11 positions agree with TRBD2. Germline values: CDR1 SQVTM, CDR2 ANQGSEA. This CDR3 contains 14 residues. CDR3 residues: CSVVLAGVTGQLFF. CDR3 DNA: TGCAGCGTGGTACTAGCGGGAGTCACCGGGCAGCTGTTTTTT.

The chain uses TRBV9 and TRBJ2-1, with 15 bases fitting TRBD2. In germline, CDR1 is SGDLS, CDR2 YYNGEE. The CDR3 extends over 17 amino acids. Trimming removed 3 bases from V and 3 bases from J; junction bases left unmatched: 4. CDR3 loop: CASSDGLAGGRYNEQFF. The CDR3 DNA reads TGTGCCAGCAGCGACGGACTAGCGGGAGGGCGCTACAATGAGCAGTTCTTC. The full variable domain, completed using reference TRBV9 and TRBJ2-1, is DSGVTQTPKHLITATGQRVTLRCSPRSGDLSVYWYQQSLDQGLQFLIQYYNGEERAKGNILERFSAQQFPDLHSELNLSSLELGDSALYFCASSDGLAGGRYNEQFFGPGTRLTVL.

The J gene is TRBJ2-4, the V gene TRBV6-2 or TRBV6-3, with 8 bases that match TRBD1. The V segment lost 5 bases and the J segment 0 bases; nucleotides outside the gene matches: 12. The CDR3 has 18 amino acids. Germline CDR1 is MNHEY and CDR2 is SVGEGT. In DNA, the CDR3 is TGTGCCAGCAGTCTACCCTATACCGACAGGGGAGCCAAAAACATTCAGTACTTC. It encodes CASSLPYTDRGAKNIQYF.